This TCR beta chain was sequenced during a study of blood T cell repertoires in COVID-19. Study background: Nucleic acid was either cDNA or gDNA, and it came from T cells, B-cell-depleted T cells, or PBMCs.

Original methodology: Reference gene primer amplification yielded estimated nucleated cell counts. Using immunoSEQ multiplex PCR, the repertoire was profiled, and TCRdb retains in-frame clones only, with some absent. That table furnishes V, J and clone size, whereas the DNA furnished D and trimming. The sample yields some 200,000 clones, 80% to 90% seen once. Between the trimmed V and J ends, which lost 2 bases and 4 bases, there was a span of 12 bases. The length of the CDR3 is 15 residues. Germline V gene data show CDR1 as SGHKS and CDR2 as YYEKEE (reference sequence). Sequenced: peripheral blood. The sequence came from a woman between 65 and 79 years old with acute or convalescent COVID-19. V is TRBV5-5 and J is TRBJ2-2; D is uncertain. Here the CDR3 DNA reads TGTGCCAGCAGCTTCGTCGGTAGAAGCACCGGGGAGCTGTTTTTT. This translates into CASSFVGRSTGELFF. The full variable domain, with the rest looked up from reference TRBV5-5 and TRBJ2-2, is DAGVTQSPTHLIKTRGQQVTLRCSPISGHKSVSWYQQVLGQGPQFIFQYYEKEERGRGNFPDRFSARQFPNYSSELNVNALLLGDSALYLCASSFVGRSTGELFFGEGSRLTVL.